This T cell receptor (beta chain) came from a study of CD8+ T cells in alopecia areata. At the level of the study: Twice a day, 5 to 10 mg of oral tofacitinib was administered to treated patients. Whole-study findings and limits: Many expanded lesional clones stayed in scalp and blood while on tofacitinib. Affected lesional scalp, above all in alopecia totalis/universalis, was more clonal than normal scalp.

Treatment denoted: oral pan-JAK inhibitor, 5-10 mg twice daily. Alopecia areata patients had lesional scalp punch biopsies and peripheral blood taken from them. Isolated RNA was reverse transcribed into cDNA used as the sequencing template. Generated by immunoSEQ multiplex PCR, the TCRdb table keeps only in-frame clones and is missing some. The sample has hundreds of thousands of clones; roughly 64% are singletons. V dropped 6 bases and J dropped 1 base, with 12 bases sitting between them. This CDR3 is 14 amino acids long. Looked up from germline, CDR1 is SQVTM and CDR2 is ANQGSEA. This clone was seen a few times. Antigen specificity is unknown.

The source is a human donor with alopecia areata. This specimen consisted of CD4+ T cells sorted from blood, obtained at week 24, from a patient treated with tofacitinib. The rearrangement links TRBV29-1 to TRBJ2-2; D remains unclear. The CDR3 nucleotides read TGCAGCGTCATCGGCAGAGTGAACACCGGGGAGCTGTTTTTT. Its protein is CSVIGRVNTGELFF.